This T cell receptor beta chain was recorded in a study of control samples from healthy donors and cancer patients. Sequencing was performed with immunoSEQ multiplex PCR; in TCRdb, only in-frame clones are kept and a portion is missing. Of 170,000 or so clones in the sample, more than 90% were seen once. The receptor was derived from a woman aged 35 to 49 in good health. The sample taken for sequencing was blood.

This chain's CDR3 is CATSSGGGGDTQYF. The CDR3 nucleotides read TGTGCCACCAGCAGCGGCGGGGGTGGAGATACGCAGTATTTT. This sequence joins TRBV15 and TRBJ2-3; 7 bases line up with TRBD2. Germline CDR1 reads LNHNV; CDR2 reads YYDKDF (reference sequence). The CDR3 length is 14 residues. The trim removed 3 bases at V and 5 bases at J, leaving 5 bases unmatched.